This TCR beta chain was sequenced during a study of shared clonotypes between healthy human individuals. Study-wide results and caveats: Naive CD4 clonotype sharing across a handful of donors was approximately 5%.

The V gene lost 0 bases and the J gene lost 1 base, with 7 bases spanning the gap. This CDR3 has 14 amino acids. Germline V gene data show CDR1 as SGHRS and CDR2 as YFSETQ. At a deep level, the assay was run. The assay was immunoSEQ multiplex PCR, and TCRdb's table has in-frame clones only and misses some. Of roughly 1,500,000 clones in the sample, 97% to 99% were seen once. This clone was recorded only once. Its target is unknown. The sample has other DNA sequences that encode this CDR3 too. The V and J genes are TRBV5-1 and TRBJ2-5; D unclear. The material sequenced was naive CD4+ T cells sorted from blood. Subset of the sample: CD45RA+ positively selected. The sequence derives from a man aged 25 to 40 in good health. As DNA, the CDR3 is TGCGCCAGCAGCTTGGGTGGGGTCCAAGAGACCCAGTACTTC. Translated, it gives CASSLGGVQETQYF.